This entry concerns a single TCR beta chain. Its antigen remains unknown. The V segment lost 3 bases and the J segment 6 bases; nucleotides outside the gene matches: 5. CDR1 is MRHNA and CDR2 is SNTAGT in the germline V gene. The CDR3 contains 14 residues. The data were obtained in a study of OX40 agonist ivuxolimab in advanced cancers. Study-wide context: Among those enrolled, mean age was about 63 years (range roughly 20 to 85) and 75% to 85% were male. Partial responses were achieved by three patients: one hepatocellular carcinoma, two cutaneous melanoma.

Overall study results and limits: CD4+ and CD8+ blood T cells expanded clonally by week 6 at 0.1 to 3.0 mg/kg. Among the lowest peripheral clonal expansion occurred in 0.1-3.0 mg/kg partial responders.

Assay used: immunoSEQ multiplex PCR; TCRdb lists only in-frame clones, some missing. The sample has over 25,000 clones; about four fifths are singletons. The material was CD4+ or CD8+ T cells sorted from blood, obtained in a trial of the OX40 agonist ivuxolimab. This receptor was taken from an adult with an advanced solid tumor such as melanoma, head and neck, liver or kidney cancer. The chain couples TRBV6-4 to TRBJ2-1, with TRBD2 matching over 7 bases. CDR3 in amino acids: CASSERGSINEQFF. CDR3 nucleotides: TGTGCCAGCAGTGAGCGCGGGAGCATCAATGAGCAGTTCTTC.